This T cell receptor beta chain was sequenced during a study of T cells after yellow fever vaccination. This CDR3 is 12 amino acids long. V was cut by 8 bases and J by 4 bases, with 11 bases left in between. Germline V gene sequence: CDR1 LNHDA, CDR2 SQIVND (reference sequence). One entry per CDR3 protein, called by TCRdb with MiXCR from the 5' RACE reads. The sample has approximately 110,000 distinct CDR3 sequences, around 7.4% seen once; the top ten hold around 2.6%. This clonotype has just a few counts. The TCR originated in a man younger than 35 who received the YFV17D yellow fever vaccine. Sequencing used CD4+ T cells sorted from PBMCs, obtained around 10 days after the first yellow fever vaccination. The chain recombines TRBV19 with TRBJ1-2; unclear D gene. The CDR3 protein is CASGPRSYGYTF. The CDR3, as DNA: TGTGCCAGTGGCCCAAGGAGCTATGGCTACACCTTC.